The next 11 T cell receptor beta chains were all read from a single sample in a study of response to subunit inactivated influenza vaccine. TCRdb re-derived calls from the RT-PCR reads in MiXCR, one entry per CDR3 protein. In the table there are approximately 570,000 distinct CDR3 sequences, around 8% of which are singletons. Sequenced material: PBMCs from blood, taken less than 30 months after vaccination. All receptors derive from a man in his fifties or sixties who received an inactivated influenza vaccine.

This chain connects TRBV25-1 to TRBJ1-6; D gene unclear. The length of the CDR3 is 13 residues. Trimming cost V 8 bases and J 5 bases, with 10 bases left between them. In germline, CDR1 is MGHDK, CDR2 SYGVNS. This CDR3 reads CASGRWDNSPLHF. DNA of the CDR3: TGTGCCAGCGGACGGTGGGATAATTCACCCCTCCACTTT.

There are many counts of this clonotype. J is TRBJ2-5 and V is TRBV5-1; D may be TRBD1 (6 bases). The CDR3 covers 14 residues. The germline V and J ends were trimmed by 0 bases and 2 bases, with 8 bases remaining between them. Germline V gives CDR1 SGHRS, CDR2 YFSETQ. CDR3 bases: TGCGCCAGCAGCTTGGGGACAGCTCAAGAGACCCAGTACTTC. Encoded protein: CASSLGTAQETQYF.

The V call is TRBV20-1, the J call TRBJ1-2, with D possibly matching TRBD1 (5 bases). Looked up from germline, CDR1 is DFQATT and CDR2 is SNEGSKA (reference sequence). The CDR3 is 14 residues long. V shed 1 base and J shed 6 bases, with 15 bases lying between them. The CDR3 DNA reads as TGCAGTGCTAGAGGGACGGGGACCGTGCATGGCTACACCTTC. Protein product: CSARGTGTVHGYTF.

The chain uses TRBV7-8 and TRBJ2-5; 10 bases are a match to TRBD1. CDR3 length: 16 residues. Trimming removed 2 bases from V and 6 bases from J; junction bases left unmatched: 9. Germline V gene sequence: CDR1 SGHVS, CDR2 FQNEAQ. CDR3 bases: TGTGCCAGCAGCTTATATAGGGACAGGGGAGGAAAGACCCAGTACTTC. Translating gives CASSLYRDRGGKTQYF. The full variable domain, completed using reference TRBV7-8 and TRBJ2-5, is GAGVSQSPRYKVAKRGQDVALRCDPISGHVSLFWYQQALGQGPEFLTYFQNEAQLDKSGLPSDRFFAERPEGSVSTLKIQRTQQEDSAVYLCASSLYRDRGGKTQYFGPGTRLLVL.

This clonotype appeared many times. J is TRBJ1-4 and V is TRBV12-3 or TRBV12-4; TRBD1 might be the D (6 bases). V dropped 6 bases and J dropped 7 bases, with 18 bases sitting between them. The CDR3 loop spans 15 amino acids. Here the CDR3 reads CASSGTGTITEKLFF. The CDR3 bases are TGTGCCAGCAGCGGTACCGGGACAATAACTGAAAAACTGTTTTTT.

At least ten counts were recorded for this clonotype. This rearrangement joins TRBV10-3 to TRBJ1-5, with 10 bases aligning to TRBD1. The CDR3 covers 16 residues. Germline V gene sequence: CDR1 ENHRY, CDR2 SYGVKD. Trimming cost V 2 bases and J 6 bases; bases outside gene matches: 7. In nucleotides, the CDR3 is TGTGCCATCAGTGAGCGTTCCGGGACAGGGGTTCAGCCCCAGCATTTT. It encodes CAISERSGTGVQPQHF.

V gene TRBV5-6 combines with J gene TRBJ1-3; D unresolved. Trimming left V 1 base short and J 0 bases short, with 8 bases between. Germline CDR1 is SGHDT and CDR2 is YYEEEE. This CDR3 comprises 15 residues. The CDR3 DNA reads as TGTGCCAGCAGCTTGTCAGGCGGCTCTGGAAACACCATATATTTT. It yields the protein CASSLSGGSGNTIYF.

This clonotype was detected a few times. CDR3 residues: CSARDPFGTGLTDTQYF. CDR3 bases: TGCAGTGCTAGAGATCCCTTCGGGACAGGGCTCACAGATACGCAGTATTTT. The rearrangement joins TRBV20-1 to TRBJ2-3; 9 bases fit TRBD1. The junction had 9 bases not matched to a gene; V was cut back by 0 bases and J by 2 bases. The CDR3 extends over 17 amino acids. Looked up from germline, CDR1 is DFQATT and CDR2 is SNEGSKA (reference sequence).

The sample holds many counts of this clonotype. The V gene is TRBV12-3 or TRBV12-4, the J gene TRBJ2-5; D perhaps matches TRBD1 (6 bases). The CDR3 runs to 14 residues. Trimming stripped 5 bases from V and 4 bases from J, with 14 bases between. In DNA, the CDR3 is TGTGCCAGCAGTCTAACAGGGCCCGCAGAGACCCAGTACTTC. The encoded protein is CASSLTGPAETQYF.

The gene calls are TRBV7-8 and TRBJ2-7, with TRBD2 identical over 12 bases. The CDR3 loop spans 16 amino acids. From germline, CDR1 is SGHVS and CDR2 FQNEAQ. The V gene end was trimmed by 2 bases and the J gene end by 6 bases; junction bases not matched to a gene: 8. The chain's CDR3 is CASSLHTSGRFVEQYF. CDR3 coding DNA: TGTGCCAGCAGCTTACACACTAGCGGGAGGTTTGTCGAGCAGTACTTC. The full variable domain, in which reference TRBV7-8 and TRBJ2-7 provide the parts outside the CDR3, is GAGVSQSPRYKVAKRGQDVALRCDPISGHVSLFWYQQALGQGPEFLTYFQNEAQLDKSGLPSDRFFAERPEGSVSTLKIQRTQQEDSAVYLCASSLHTSGRFVEQYFGPGTRLTVT.

There are a few counts of this clonotype. V usage is TRBV3-1 and J usage is TRBJ1-2, with 10 bases that match TRBD1. The CDR3 length is 17 residues. The ends lost 0 bases at V and 7 bases at J; junction bases unmatched: 11. Looked up from germline, CDR1 is LGHDT and CDR2 is YNNKEL (reference sequence). The CDR3 region is CASSQDWDRGRTGGYTF. The CDR3 nucleotides read TGTGCCAGCAGCCAAGATTGGGACAGGGGTCGGACTGGTGGCTACACCTTC.